The clone carrying this TCR beta chain was found a few times. The antigen is not known. The investigators reverse transcribed all of the isolated RNA, so they sequenced expressed TCRB transcripts. The method was immunoSEQ multiplex PCR; TCRdb's version includes in-frame clones alone and lacks a portion of them. The table records tens of thousands of clones, roughly 40% of them present only once. These data are taken from a study of beta chain features in type 1 diabetes. About the study: Regarding age, gender and cell yields, patients proved similar to healthy donors. All samples yielded around 99 million examined sorted cells. Broader study findings: For Type 1 diabetes patients, all four CD4+ subsets carried TCRB CDR3s that were moderately but significantly shorter.

A CD45RO/CCR7/CD25/CD127/CD95/CD27 panel sorted naive, central memory, regulatory and stem cell-like memory CD4+ cells. Purities over 98% were achieved in all sorted populations. CDR1 and CDR2 (germline): MNHEY, SVGAGI. Between the trimmed V and J ends, which lost 4 bases and 6 bases, there was a span of 16 bases. This CDR3 spans 14 amino acids. The gene calls are TRBV6-5 and TRBJ2-7, with a possible D match to TRBD2 (6 bases). The TCR was taken from a man aged 25-45 years with type 1 diabetes. Input material: Tregs from blood. The CDR3 protein is CASSSWEEAPEQYF. The CDR3, as DNA: TGTGCCAGCAGTTCCTGGGAGGAAGCCCCCGAGCAGTACTTC.